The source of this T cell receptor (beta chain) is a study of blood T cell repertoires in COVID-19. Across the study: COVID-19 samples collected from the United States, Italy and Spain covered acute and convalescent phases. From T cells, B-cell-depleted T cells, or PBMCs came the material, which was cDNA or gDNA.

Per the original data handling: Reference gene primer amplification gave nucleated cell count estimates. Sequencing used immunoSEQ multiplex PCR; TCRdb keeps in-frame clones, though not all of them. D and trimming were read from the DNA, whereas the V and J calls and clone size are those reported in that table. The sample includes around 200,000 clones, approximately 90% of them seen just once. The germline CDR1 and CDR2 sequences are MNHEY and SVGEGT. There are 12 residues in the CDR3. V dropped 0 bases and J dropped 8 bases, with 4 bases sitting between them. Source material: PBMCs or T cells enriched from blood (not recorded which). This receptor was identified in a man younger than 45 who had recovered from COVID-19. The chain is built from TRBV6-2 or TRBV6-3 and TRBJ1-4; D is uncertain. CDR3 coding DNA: TGTGCCAGCAGTTACTCGGCCGAAAAACTGTTTTTT. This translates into CASSYSAEKLFF.